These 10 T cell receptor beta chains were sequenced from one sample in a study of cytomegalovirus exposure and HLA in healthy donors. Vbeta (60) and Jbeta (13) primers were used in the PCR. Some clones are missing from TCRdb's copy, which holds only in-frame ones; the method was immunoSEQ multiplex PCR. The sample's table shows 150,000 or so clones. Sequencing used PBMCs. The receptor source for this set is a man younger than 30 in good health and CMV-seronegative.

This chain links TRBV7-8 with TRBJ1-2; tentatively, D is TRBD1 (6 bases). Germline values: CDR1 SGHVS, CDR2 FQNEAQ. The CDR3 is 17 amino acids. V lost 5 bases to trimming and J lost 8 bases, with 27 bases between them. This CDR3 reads CASSPNSPSRTGHGYTF. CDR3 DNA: TGTGCCAGCAGCCCGAACTCTCCTTCTCGAACAGGGCACGGCTACACCTTC.

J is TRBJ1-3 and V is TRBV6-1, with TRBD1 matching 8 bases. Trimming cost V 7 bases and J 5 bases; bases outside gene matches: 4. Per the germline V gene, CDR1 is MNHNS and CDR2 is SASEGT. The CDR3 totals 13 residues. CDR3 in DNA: TGTGCCAGCATTGGACAGGGTCGAAACACCATATATTTT. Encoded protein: CASIGQGRNTIYF.

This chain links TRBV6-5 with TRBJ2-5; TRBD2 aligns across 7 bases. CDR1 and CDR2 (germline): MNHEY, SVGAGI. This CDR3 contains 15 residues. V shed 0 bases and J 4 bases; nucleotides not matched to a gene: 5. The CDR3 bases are TGTGCCAGCAGTTACTCGAAGGGGAGGGGAGAGACCCAGTACTTC. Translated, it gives CASSYSKGRGETQYF.

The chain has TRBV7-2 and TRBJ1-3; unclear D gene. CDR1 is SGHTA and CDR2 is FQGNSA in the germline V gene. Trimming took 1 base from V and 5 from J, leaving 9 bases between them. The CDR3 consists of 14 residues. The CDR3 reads CASSLEGGRNTIYF. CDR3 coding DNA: TGTGCCAGCAGCTTAGAGGGCGGGCGAAACACCATATATTTT.

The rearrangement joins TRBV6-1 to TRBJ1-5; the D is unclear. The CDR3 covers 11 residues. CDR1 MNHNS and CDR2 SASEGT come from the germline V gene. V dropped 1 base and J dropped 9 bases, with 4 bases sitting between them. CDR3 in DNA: TGTGCCAGCAGTGAAGTCGGGCCCCAGCATTTT. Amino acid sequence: CASSEVGPQHF.

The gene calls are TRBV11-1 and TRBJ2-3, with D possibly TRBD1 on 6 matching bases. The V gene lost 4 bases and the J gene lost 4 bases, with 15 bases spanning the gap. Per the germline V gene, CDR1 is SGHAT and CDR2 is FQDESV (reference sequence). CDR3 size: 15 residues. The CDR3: CASSSTKNRADTQYF. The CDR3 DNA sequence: TGTGCCAGCAGCTCGACGAAAAACAGGGCAGATACGCAGTATTTT. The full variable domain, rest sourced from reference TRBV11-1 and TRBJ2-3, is EAEVAQSPRYKITEKSQAVAFWCDPISGHATLYWYRQILGQGPELLVQFQDESVVDDSQLPKDRFSAERLKGVDSTLKIQPAELGDSAMYLCASSSTKNRADTQYFGPGTRLTVL.

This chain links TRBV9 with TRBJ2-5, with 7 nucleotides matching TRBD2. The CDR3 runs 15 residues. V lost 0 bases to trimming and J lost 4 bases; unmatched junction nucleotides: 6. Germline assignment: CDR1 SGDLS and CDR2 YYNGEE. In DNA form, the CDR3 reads TGTGCCAGCAGCGTAGGCGGGAGTGTGGGAGAGACCCAGTACTTC. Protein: CASSVGGSVGETQYF.

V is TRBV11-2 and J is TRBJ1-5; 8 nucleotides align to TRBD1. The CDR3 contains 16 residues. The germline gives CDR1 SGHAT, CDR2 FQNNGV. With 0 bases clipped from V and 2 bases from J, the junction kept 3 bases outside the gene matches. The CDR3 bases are TGTGCCAGCAGCTTAGACAGGGGGCCGGGCAATCAGCCCCAGCATTTT. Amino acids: CASSLDRGPGNQPQHF.

CDR3 DNA: TGTGCCAGCAGTTTAGTAGCCACAGATACGCAGTATTTT. As protein: CASSLVATDTQYF. This chain links TRBV28 with TRBJ2-3; D is unclear. The CDR3 contains 13 residues. Germline CDR1 MDHEN, CDR2 SYDVKM. V was cut by 2 bases and J by 2 bases, with 5 bases left in between.

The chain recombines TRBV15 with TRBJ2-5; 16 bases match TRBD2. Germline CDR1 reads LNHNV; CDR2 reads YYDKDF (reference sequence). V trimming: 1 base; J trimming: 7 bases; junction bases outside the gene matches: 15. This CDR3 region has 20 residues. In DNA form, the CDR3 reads TGTGCCACCAGCAGAGTAGGAGCGGGACTAGCGGGAGGGGAGGCGGGGACCCAGTACTTC. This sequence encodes CATSRVGAGLAGGEAGTQYF.